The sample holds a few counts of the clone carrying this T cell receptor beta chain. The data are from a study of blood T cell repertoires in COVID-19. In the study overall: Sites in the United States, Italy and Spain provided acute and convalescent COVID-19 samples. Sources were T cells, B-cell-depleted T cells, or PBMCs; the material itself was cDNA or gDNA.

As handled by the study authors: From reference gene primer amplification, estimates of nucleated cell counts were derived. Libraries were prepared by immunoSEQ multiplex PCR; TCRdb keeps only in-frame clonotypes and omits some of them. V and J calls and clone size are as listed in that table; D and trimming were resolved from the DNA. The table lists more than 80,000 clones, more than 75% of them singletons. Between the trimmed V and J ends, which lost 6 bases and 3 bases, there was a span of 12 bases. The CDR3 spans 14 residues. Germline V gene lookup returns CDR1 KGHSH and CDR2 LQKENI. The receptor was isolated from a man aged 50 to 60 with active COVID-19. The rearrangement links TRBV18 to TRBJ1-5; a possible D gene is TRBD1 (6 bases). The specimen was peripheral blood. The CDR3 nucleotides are TGTGCCAGCTCGTATACAGGGACCAATCAGCCCCAGCATTTT. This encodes CASSYTGTNQPQHF. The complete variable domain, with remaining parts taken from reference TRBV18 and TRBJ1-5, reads NAGVMQNPRHLVRRRGQEARLRCSPMKGHSHVYWYRQLPEEGLKFMVYLQKENIIDESGMPKERFSAEFPKEGPSILRIQQVVRGDSAAYFCASSYTGTNQPQHFGDGTRLSIL.